This T cell receptor (beta chain) was identified in a study of T cell repertoires in cytomegalovirus infection (dated by TCRdb to between 2017 and 2020). Regarding the study in general: Donor HLA type was relevant to the analysis, as public TCR beta signatures indicated carriage of CMV infection together with the matching HLA type. Overall study outcomes, separate from this receptor: The ex vivo response was dominated by HLA-C-restricted CMV-specific TCR beta clonotypes, which also provided the single most frequent clonotype in two of eight donors. Carriers of CMV infection plus the relevant HLA type were discriminated by the cumulative frequency of public TCR beta family members in the study cohort and in an independent roughly 370-donor cohort.

The CDR3 holds 16 amino acids from the cysteine to the phenylalanine. CDR3 DNA only is kept here, 48 bases in frame from base 1. Trimming takes 1 base from V and 1 base from J, and the germline ends sit 11 bases apart. Per the germline V gene (reference sequence), LNHNV is the CDR1 and YYDKDF is the CDR2. The sample was run on an Illumina HiSeq 1500. Using fastp at Q25 and MiXCR, TCRdb reprocessed the public reads and kept productive beta chains. Rows are combined by CDR3 protein, so each entry shows the most common genes and DNA. This sample lists 130,000 or so distinct CDR3 sequences; about 6.5% were detected once. The ten top clones hold approximately 18% of the sample. In the case of this clonotype: Its antigen remains unidentified. The record has no base qualities; no much larger clone is one base away.

The rearranged chain carries TRBV15 and TRBJ2-4, and the D gene may be TRBD1, 6 bases matching. Sequenced input: PBMCs. This clonotype was sampled from a human donor in good health (CMV status not recorded). Some clones in this sample may be carry-over from other donors' samples. The bases read TGTGCCACCAGCAGAGGACAGGAATGGGCCAAAAACATTCAGTACTTC. This encodes CATSRGQEWAKNIQYF.